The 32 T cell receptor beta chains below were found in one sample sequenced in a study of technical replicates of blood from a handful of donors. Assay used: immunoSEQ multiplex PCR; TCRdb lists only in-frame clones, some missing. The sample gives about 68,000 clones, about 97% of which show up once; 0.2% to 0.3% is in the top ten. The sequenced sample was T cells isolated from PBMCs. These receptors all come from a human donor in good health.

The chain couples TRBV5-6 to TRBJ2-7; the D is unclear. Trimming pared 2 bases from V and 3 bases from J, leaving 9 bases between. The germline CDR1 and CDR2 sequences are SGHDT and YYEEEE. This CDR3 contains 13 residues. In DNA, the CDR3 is TGTGCCAGCAGCTTCTCGACATTCTACGAGCAGTACTTC. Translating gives CASSFSTFYEQYF.

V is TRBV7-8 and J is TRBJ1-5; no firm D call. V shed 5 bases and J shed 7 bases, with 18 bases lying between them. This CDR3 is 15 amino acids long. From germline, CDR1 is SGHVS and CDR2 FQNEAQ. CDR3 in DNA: TGTGCCAGCAGCCAATCCCGGGGTGAGCGACAGCCCCAGCATTTT. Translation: CASSQSRGERQPQHF.

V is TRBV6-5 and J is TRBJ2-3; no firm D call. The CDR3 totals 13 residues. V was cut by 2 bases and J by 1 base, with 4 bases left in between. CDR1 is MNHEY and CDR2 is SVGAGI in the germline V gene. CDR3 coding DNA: TGTGCCAGCAGTTACATAGGCACAGATACGCAGTATTTT. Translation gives CASSYIGTDTQYF.

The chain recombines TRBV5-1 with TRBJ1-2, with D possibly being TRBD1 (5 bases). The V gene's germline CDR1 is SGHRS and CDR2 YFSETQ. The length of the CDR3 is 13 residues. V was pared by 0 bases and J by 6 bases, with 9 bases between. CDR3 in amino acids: CASSLAGTDGYTF. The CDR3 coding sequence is TGCGCCAGCAGCTTGGCCGGGACTGATGGCTACACCTTC.

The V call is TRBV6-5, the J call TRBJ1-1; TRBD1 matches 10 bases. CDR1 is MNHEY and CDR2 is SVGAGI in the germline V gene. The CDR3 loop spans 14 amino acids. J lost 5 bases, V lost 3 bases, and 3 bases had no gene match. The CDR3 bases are TGTGCCAGCAGTTATGCGGACAGGGGGACTGAAGCTTTCTTT. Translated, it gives CASSYADRGTEAFF.

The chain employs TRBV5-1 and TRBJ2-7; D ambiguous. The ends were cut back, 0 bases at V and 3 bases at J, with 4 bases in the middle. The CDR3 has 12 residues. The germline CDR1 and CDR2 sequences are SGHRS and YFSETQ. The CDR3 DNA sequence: TGCGCCAGCAGCTTGGACTTCTACGAGCAGTACTTC. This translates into CASSLDFYEQYF. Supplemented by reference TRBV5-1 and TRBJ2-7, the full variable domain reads KAGVTQTPRYLIKTRGQQVTLSCSPISGHRSVSWYQQTPGQGLQFLFEYFSETQRNKGNFPGRFSGRQFSNSRSEMNVSTLELGDSALYLCASSLDFYEQYFGPGTRLTVT.

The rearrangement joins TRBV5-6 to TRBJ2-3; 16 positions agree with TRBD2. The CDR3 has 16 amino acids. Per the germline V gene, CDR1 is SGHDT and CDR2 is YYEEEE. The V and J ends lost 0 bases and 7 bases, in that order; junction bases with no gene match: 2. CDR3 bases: TGTGCCAGCAGCTTGGGGGGACTAGCGGGAGGGAATACGCAGTATTTT. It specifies CASSLGGLAGGNTQYF.

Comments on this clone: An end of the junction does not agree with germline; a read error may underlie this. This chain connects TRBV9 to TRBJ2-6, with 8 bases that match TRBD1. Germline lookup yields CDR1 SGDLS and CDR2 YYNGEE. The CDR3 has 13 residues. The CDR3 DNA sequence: TGTGCCAGCAGCCTCCAGGGGGCCCACGTCCTGACTTTC. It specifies CASSLQGAHVLTF.

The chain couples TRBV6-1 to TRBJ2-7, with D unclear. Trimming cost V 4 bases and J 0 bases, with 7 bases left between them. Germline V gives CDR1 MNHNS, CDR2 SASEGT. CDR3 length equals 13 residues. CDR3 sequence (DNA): TGTGCCAGCAGTGCTGTGAGCTCCTACGAGCAGTACTTC. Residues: CASSAVSSYEQYF.

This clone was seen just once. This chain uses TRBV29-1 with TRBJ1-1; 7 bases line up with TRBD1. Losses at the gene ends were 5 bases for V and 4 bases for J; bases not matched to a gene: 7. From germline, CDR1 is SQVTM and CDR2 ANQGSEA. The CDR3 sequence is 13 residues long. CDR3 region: CSVRQGVGTEAFF. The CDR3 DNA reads TGCAGCGTTCGTCAGGGGGTGGGCACTGAAGCTTTCTTT.

CDR3 sequence: CASSVSGTAPMNTEAFF. CDR3 nucleotides: TGTGCCAGTAGTGTCTCCGGGACAGCTCCCATGAACACTGAAGCTTTCTTT. The V and J genes are TRBV19 and TRBJ1-1; 7 nucleotides agree with TRBD1. J gave up 0 bases and V 5 bases, and 12 bases lay outside the gene matches. The CDR3 runs 17 residues. Germline V CDR1 and CDR2: LNHDA, SQIVND (reference sequence).

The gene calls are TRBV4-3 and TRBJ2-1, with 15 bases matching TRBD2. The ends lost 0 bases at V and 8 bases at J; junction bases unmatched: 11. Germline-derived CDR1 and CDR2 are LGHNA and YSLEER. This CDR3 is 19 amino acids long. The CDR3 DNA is TGCGCCAGCAGCCAAGATCTAAAGCGGACTAGCGGGAGGGCGGATGAGCAGTTCTTC. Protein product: CASSQDLKRTSGRADEQFF.

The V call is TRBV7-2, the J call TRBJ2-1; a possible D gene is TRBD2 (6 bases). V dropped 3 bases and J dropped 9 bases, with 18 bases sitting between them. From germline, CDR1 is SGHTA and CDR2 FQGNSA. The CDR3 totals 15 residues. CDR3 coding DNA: TGTGCCAGCAGCTTTATTTGGACTACCTTTGGTGAGCAGTTCTTC. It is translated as CASSFIWTTFGEQFF.

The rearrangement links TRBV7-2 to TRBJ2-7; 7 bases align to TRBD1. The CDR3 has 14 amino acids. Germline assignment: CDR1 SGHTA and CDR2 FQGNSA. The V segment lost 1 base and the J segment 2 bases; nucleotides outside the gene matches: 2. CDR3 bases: TGTGCCAGCAGCTTAGACAGGGGTGCCTACGAGCAGTACTTC. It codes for CASSLDRGAYEQYF.

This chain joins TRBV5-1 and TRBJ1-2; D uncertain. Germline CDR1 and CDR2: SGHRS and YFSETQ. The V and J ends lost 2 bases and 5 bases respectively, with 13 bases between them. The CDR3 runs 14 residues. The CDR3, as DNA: TGCGCCAGCAGCTTAAAGACATCCTTGTATGGCTACACCTTC. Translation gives CASSLKTSLYGYTF.

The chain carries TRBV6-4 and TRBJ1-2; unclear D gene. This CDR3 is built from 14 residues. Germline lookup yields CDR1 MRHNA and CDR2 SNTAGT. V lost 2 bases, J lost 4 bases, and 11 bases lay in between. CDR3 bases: TGTGCCAGCAGTGACCCGGGGATGGGCTATGGCTACACCTTC. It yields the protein CASSDPGMGYGYTF.

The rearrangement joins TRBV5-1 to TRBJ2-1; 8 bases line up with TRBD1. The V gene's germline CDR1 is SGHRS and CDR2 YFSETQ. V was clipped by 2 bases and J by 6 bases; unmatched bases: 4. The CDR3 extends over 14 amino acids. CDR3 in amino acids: CASSLQTGGNEQFF. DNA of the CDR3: TGCGCCAGCAGCTTACAAACAGGGGGCAATGAGCAGTTCTTC.

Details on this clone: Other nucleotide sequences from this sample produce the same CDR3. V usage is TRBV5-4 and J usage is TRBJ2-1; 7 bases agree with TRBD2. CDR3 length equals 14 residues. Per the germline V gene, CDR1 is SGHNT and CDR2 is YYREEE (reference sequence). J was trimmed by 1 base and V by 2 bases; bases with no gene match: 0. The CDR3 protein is CASSFSGSYNEQFF. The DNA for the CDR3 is TGTGCCAGCAGCTTTAGCGGGTCCTACAATGAGCAGTTCTTC.

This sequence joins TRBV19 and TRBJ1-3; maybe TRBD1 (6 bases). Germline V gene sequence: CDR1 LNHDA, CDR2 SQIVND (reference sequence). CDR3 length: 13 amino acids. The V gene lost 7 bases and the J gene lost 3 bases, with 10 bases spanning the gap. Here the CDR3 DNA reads TGTGCCAGTACCTCGGACAGTGGAAACACCATATATTTT. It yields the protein CASTSDSGNTIYF.

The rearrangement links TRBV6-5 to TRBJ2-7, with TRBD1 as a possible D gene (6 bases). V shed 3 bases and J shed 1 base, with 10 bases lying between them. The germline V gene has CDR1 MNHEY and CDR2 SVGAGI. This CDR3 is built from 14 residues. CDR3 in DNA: TGTGCCAGCAGTTATCGGGACATTTCCTACGAGCAGTACTTC. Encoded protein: CASSYRDISYEQYF.

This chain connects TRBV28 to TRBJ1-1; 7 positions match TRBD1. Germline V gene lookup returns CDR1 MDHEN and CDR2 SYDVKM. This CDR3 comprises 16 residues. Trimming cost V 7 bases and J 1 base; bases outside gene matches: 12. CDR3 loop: CASTLQPGQRNTEAFF. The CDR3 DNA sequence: TGTGCCAGCACCTTGCAACCGGGACAGAGGAACACTGAAGCTTTCTTT.

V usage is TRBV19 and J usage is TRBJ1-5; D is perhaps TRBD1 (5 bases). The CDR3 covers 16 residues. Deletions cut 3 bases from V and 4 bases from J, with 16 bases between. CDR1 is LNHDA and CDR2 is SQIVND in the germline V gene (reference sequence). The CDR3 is CASSIWGTIANQPQHF. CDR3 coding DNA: TGTGCCAGTAGTATTTGGGGGACTATAGCTAATCAGCCCCAGCATTTT. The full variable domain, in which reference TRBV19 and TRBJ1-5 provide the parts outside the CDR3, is DGGITQSPKYLFRKEGQNVTLSCEQNLNHDAMYWYRQDPGQGLRLIYYSQIVNDFQKGDIAEGYSVSREKKESFPLTVTSAQKNPTAFYLCASSIWGTIANQPQHFGDGTRLSIL.

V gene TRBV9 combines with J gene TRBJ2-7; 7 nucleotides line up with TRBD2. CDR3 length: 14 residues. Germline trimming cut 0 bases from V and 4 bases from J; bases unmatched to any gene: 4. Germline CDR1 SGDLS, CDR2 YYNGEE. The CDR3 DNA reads TGTGCCAGCAGCGTAGGCGGGAGTAGTTACGAGCAGTACTTC. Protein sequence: CASSVGGSSYEQYF.

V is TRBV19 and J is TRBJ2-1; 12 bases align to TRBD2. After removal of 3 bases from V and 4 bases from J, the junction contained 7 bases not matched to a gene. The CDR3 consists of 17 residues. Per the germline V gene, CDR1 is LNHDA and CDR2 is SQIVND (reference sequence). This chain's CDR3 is CASSMGLAGGPYNEQFF. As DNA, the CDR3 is TGTGCCAGTAGTATGGGGCTAGCGGGAGGGCCTTACAATGAGCAGTTCTTC.

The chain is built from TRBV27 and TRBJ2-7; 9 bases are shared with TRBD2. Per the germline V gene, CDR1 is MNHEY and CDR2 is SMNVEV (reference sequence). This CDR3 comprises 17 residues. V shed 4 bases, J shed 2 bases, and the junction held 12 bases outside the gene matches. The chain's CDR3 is CASSSKVVAGDPYEQYF. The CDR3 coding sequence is TGTGCCAGCAGTTCTAAAGTGGTAGCGGGAGACCCCTACGAGCAGTACTTC.

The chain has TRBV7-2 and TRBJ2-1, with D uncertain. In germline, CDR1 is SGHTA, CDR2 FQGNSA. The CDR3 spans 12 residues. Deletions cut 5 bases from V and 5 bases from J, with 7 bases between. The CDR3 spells CASSPRDNEQFF. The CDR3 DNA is TGTGCCAGCAGCCCCCGGGACAATGAGCAGTTCTTC.

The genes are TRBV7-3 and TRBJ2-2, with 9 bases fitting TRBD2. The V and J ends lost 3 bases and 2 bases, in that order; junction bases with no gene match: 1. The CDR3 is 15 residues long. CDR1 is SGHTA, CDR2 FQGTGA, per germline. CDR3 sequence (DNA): TGTGCCAGCAGCTTGGGACTAGCCAACACCGGGGAGCTGTTTTTT. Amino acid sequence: CASSLGLANTGELFF.

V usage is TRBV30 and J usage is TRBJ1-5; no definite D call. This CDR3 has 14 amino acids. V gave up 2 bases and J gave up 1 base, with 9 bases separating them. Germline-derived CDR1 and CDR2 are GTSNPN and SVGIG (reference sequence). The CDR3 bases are TGTGCCTGGAGTCCCAGCGGCAGCAATCAGCCCCAGCATTTT. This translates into CAWSPSGSNQPQHF.

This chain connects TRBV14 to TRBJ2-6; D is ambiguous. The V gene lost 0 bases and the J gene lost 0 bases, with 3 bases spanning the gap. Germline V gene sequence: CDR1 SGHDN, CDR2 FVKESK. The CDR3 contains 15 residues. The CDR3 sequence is CASSQDSSGANVLTF. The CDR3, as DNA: TGTGCCAGCAGCCAAGACAGCTCTGGGGCCAACGTCCTGACTTTC.

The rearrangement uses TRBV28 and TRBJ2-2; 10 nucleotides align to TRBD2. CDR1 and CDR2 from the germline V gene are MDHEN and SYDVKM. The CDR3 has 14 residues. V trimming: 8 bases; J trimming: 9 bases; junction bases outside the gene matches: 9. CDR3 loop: CASGASGRWWELFF. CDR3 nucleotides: TGTGCCAGCGGGGCTAGCGGGAGATGGTGGGAGCTGTTTTTT.

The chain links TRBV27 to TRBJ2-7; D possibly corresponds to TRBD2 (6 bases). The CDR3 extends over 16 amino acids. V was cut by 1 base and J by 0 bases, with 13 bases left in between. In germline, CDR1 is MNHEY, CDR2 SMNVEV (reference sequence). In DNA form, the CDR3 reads TGTGCCAGCAGTTTATACGGGGGTCTCTTCTCCTACGAGCAGTACTTC. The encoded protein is CASSLYGGLFSYEQYF.

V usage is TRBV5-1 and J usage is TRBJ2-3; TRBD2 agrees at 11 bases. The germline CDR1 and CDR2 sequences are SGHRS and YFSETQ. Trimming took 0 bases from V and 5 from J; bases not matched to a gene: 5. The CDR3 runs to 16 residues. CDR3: CASSLDSGRAGDTQYF. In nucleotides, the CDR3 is TGCGCCAGCAGCTTGGATAGCGGGAGGGCCGGAGATACGCAGTATTTT. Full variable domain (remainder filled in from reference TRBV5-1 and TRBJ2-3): KAGVTQTPRYLIKTRGQQVTLSCSPISGHRSVSWYQQTPGQGLQFLFEYFSETQRNKGNFPGRFSGRQFSNSRSEMNVSTLELGDSALYLCASSLDSGRAGDTQYFGPGTRLTVL.